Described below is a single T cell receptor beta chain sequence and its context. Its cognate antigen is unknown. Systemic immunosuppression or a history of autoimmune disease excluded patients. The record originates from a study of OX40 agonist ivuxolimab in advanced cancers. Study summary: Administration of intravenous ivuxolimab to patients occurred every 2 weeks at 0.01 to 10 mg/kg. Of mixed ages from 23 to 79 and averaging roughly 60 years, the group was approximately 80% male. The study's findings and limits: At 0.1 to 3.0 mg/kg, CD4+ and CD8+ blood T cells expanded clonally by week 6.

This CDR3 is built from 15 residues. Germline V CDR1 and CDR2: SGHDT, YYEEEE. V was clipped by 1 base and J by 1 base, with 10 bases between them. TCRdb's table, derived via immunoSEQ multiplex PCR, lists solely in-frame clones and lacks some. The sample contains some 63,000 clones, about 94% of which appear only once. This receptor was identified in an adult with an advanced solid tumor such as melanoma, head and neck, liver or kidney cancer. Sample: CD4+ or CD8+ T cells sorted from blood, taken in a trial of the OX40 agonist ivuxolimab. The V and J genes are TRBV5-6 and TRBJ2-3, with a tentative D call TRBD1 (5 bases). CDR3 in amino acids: CASSLSGIGTDTQYF. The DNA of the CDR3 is TGTGCCAGCAGCTTGTCAGGGATAGGCACAGATACGCAGTATTTT. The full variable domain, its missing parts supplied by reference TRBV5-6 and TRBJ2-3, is DAGVTQSPTHLIKTRGQQVTLRCSPKSGHDTVSWYQQALGQGPQFIFQYYEEEERQRGNFPDRFSGHQFPNYSSELNVNALLLGDSALYLCASSLSGIGTDTQYFGPGTRLTVL.